These 29 T cell receptor beta chains were sequenced from one sample in a study of blood T cell repertoires in COVID-19. Libraries were prepared by immunoSEQ multiplex PCR; TCRdb keeps only in-frame clonotypes and omits some of them. This table holds roughly 410,000 clones, 89% found once. Sequenced: peripheral blood. Receptor source: a man aged 40-49 years with acute or convalescent COVID-19.

The chain combines TRBV19 with TRBJ1-1; 8 bases fit TRBD1. Looked up from germline, CDR1 is LNHDA and CDR2 is SQIVND (reference sequence). The CDR3 is 15 residues long. V dropped 5 bases and J dropped 0; count of bases not matched to a gene: 5. This CDR3 reads CASSGDRFMNTEAFF. In nucleotides, the CDR3 is TGTGCCAGTAGTGGGGACAGGTTCATGAACACTGAAGCTTTCTTT.

The chain employs TRBV27 and TRBJ1-5, with TRBD1 matching over 9 bases. The junction had 7 bases not matched to a gene; V was cut back by 3 bases and J by 4 bases. The CDR3 is 16 residues long. Germline CDR1 is MNHEY and CDR2 is SMNVEV (reference sequence). This CDR3 reads CASSLSGTGLNQPQHF. For the CDR3, the DNA is TGTGCCAGCAGTTTGTCCGGGACAGGGCTAAATCAGCCCCAGCATTTT.

The CDR3 sequence is CASSSRLTYEQYF. The CDR3 bases are TGTGCCAGCAGTTCGAGGTTGACCTACGAGCAGTACTTC. This sequence joins TRBV12-3 or TRBV12-4 and TRBJ2-7; no definite D call. CDR3 length equals 13 residues. V was trimmed by 4 bases and J by 2 bases, leaving 9 bases between them.

The chain uses TRBV4-2 and TRBJ2-7; unclear D gene. The germline V gene has CDR1 LGHNA and CDR2 YNFKEQ. With 0 bases removed from V and 2 bases from J, the gap between germline ends came to 8 bases. This CDR3 spans 14 amino acids. The CDR3 sequence: CASSQEITAYEQYF. The DNA of the CDR3 is TGTGCCAGCAGCCAAGAAATAACGGCCTACGAGCAGTACTTC.

The chain links TRBV10-3 to TRBJ2-3, with TRBD2 matching over 8 bases. CDR3 length: 15 amino acids. The germline V gene encodes CDR1 ENHRY and CDR2 SYGVKD. The V and J ends lost 6 bases and 2 bases, in that order; junction bases with no gene match: 7. For the CDR3, the DNA is TGTGCCATCAGCAGAGCGGGGGACCTCACAGATACGCAGTATTTT. Its protein product is CAISRAGDLTDTQYF.

This clone has more than one count but fewer than ten. The V gene is TRBV7-3, the J gene TRBJ1-2; D not resolved. Deletions cut 0 bases from V and 0 bases from J, with 8 bases between. Germline V gene sequence: CDR1 SGHTA, CDR2 FQGTGA. This CDR3 has 15 residues. DNA of the CDR3: TGTGCCAGCAGCTTAACAGCCAACGCTAACTATGGCTACACCTTC. Translation gives CASSLTANANYGYTF.

The J gene is TRBJ1-2, the V gene TRBV19, with D tentatively TRBD1 (6 bases). Germline V lookup: CDR1 LNHDA, CDR2 SQIVND (reference sequence). Between the trimmed V and J ends, which lost 7 bases and 6 bases, there was a span of 21 bases. The CDR3 is made up of 15 amino acids. The CDR3 nucleotides are TGTGCCAGTACCCCACAGGTCAGGGGTTGGGATGGCTACACCTTC. Its protein product is CASTPQVRGWDGYTF. The whole variable domain, filled in from reference TRBV19 and TRBJ1-2, reads DGGITQSPKYLFRKEGQNVTLSCEQNLNHDAMYWYRQDPGQGLRLIYYSQIVNDFQKGDIAEGYSVSREKKESFPLTVTSAQKNPTAFYLCASTPQVRGWDGYTFGSGTRLTVV.

The rearrangement links TRBV27 to TRBJ1-5, with D possibly matching TRBD1 (5 bases). Looked up from germline, CDR1 is MNHEY and CDR2 is SMNVEV (reference sequence). Trimming removed 2 bases from V and 6 bases from J, with 11 bases in between. The CDR3 spans 14 residues. CDR3 sequence (DNA): TGTGCCAGCAGTTTAAAAGGGGAGGGTCAGCCCCAGCATTTT. Translation: CASSLKGEGQPQHF.

The gene calls are TRBV5-1 and TRBJ2-2, with TRBD1 as a possible D gene (6 bases). Trimming took off 3 bases at V and 3 bases at J, with 15 bases between the two ends. Germline lookup yields CDR1 SGHRS and CDR2 YFSETQ. This CDR3 comprises 16 residues. The DNA for the CDR3 is TGCGCCAGCAGCTCCCTGCTGGGGGCGGACACCGGGGAGCTGTTTTTT. Amino acid sequence: CASSSLLGADTGELFF.

Regarding this clone: The junction departs from germline at one end; a sequencing error may be responsible. The rearrangement links TRBV7-3 to TRBJ2-5; D perhaps matches TRBD2 (7 bases). The CDR3 extends over 14 amino acids. Germline CDR1 SGHTA, CDR2 FQGTGA. CDR3 nucleotides: TGTGCCAGCAGCTTGATGGGGGGGCAAGAGATCCAGTACTTC. Amino acid sequence: CASSLMGGQEIQYF.

The chain combines TRBV9 with TRBJ1-4; 7 bases are a match to TRBD1. Germline CDR1 is SGDLS and CDR2 is YYNGEE. The V and J ends lost 0 bases and 4 bases, in that order; junction bases with no gene match: 0. The CDR3 extends over 14 amino acids. The CDR3 sequence is CASSVDRGNEKLFF. In DNA, the CDR3 is TGTGCCAGCAGCGTAGACAGGGGTAATGAAAAACTGTTTTTT.

The chain employs TRBV7-2 and TRBJ1-2; D is perhaps TRBD1 (6 bases). Trimming took off 5 bases at V and 6 bases at J, with 13 bases between the two ends. CDR1 is SGHTA and CDR2 is FQGNSA in the germline V gene. CDR3 length: 13 amino acids. DNA for the CDR3: TGTGCCAGCAGCAAACAGGGAAGGGATGGCTACACCTTC. Its translation: CASSKQGRDGYTF.

The gene calls are TRBV6-2 or TRBV6-3 and TRBJ2-7; TRBD2 agrees at 8 bases. Germline values: CDR1 MNHEY, CDR2 SVGEGT. The CDR3 contains 17 residues. V trimming: 7 bases; J trimming: 2 bases; junction bases outside the gene matches: 16. The CDR3 sequence is CASTPGLARGGAYEQYF. The CDR3 nucleotides are TGTGCCAGCACCCCCGGACTAGCCAGGGGAGGGGCCTACGAGCAGTACTTC.

The sample holds one count of this clone. The rearrangement links TRBV4-2 to TRBJ2-7; 7 bases fit TRBD2. Germline loops: CDR1 LGHNA, CDR2 YNFKEQ. The CDR3 has 16 amino acids. V was pared by 1 base and J by 0 bases, with 6 bases of the junction left unmatched. CDR3 protein: CASSQGEGISSYEQYF. Written as DNA, the CDR3 is TGTGCCAGCAGCCAAGGGGAGGGGATTAGCTCCTACGAGCAGTACTTC.

The V gene is TRBV18, the J gene TRBJ2-7; maybe TRBD2 (5 bases). Trimming removed 1 base at V and 11 bases at J, with 15 bases between. Germline CDR1 KGHSH, CDR2 LQKENI. The CDR3 runs 13 residues. In nucleotides, the CDR3 is TGTGCCAGCTCACCACAAAATCAGGACGGGGAGTACTTC. It codes for CASSPQNQDGEYF.

This chain uses TRBV5-1 with TRBJ2-3, with D perhaps matching TRBD2 (5 bases). The CDR3 length is 13 residues. Per germline, CDR1 SGHRS and CDR2 YFSETQ. V lost 3 bases, J lost 1 base, and 6 bases lay in between. CDR3 nucleotides: TGCGCCAGCAGCTACGGGGGCACAGATACGCAGTATTTT. Encoded protein: CASSYGGTDTQYF.

J is TRBJ2-7 and V is TRBV19, with D perhaps TRBD1 (5 bases). V was clipped by 6 bases and J by 7 bases, with 22 bases between them. From germline, CDR1 is LNHDA and CDR2 SQIVND (reference sequence). This CDR3 contains 15 residues. The chain's CDR3 is CASSPGFRRPVEQYF. The CDR3 DNA reads TGTGCCAGTAGCCCAGGGTTCAGGAGACCAGTTGAGCAGTACTTC.

The chain is built from TRBV30 and TRBJ1-2, with a tentative D call TRBD1 (6 bases). The CDR3 consists of 12 residues. Per germline, CDR1 GTSNPN and CDR2 SVGIG (reference sequence). V was trimmed by 2 bases and J by 7 bases, leaving 11 bases between them. The CDR3 bases are TGTGCCTGGAGTTCAGGGGTTGGTGGCTACACCTTC. Translation gives CAWSSGVGGYTF. The full variable domain, completed using reference TRBV30 and TRBJ1-2, is SQTIHQWPATLVQPVGSPLSLECTVEGTSNPNLYWYRQAAGRGLQLLFYSVGIGQISSEVPQNLSASRPQDRQFILSSKKLLLSDSGFYLCAWSSGVGGYTFGSGTRLTVV.

This rearrangement joins TRBV3-1 (or the pseudogene TRBV3-2) to TRBJ2-4; 8 bases map to TRBD2. Germline V gives CDR1 LGHDT, CDR2 YNNKEL (reference sequence). J lost 7 bases, V lost 6 bases, and 8 bases had no gene match. This CDR3 spans 14 amino acids. CDR3 loop: CASRTTGGPNIQYF. CDR3 DNA sequence: TGTGCCAGCAGAACTACGGGAGGGCCGAACATTCAGTACTTC.

The chain joins TRBV7-6 to TRBJ1-1; 8 positions agree with TRBD1. The CDR3 extends over 15 amino acids. Germline trimming cut 6 bases from V and 3 bases from J; bases unmatched to any gene: 9. CDR1 and CDR2 from the germline V gene are SGHVS and FNYEAQ. The CDR3 sequence is CASRPRTGMDTEAFF. CDR3 bases: TGTGCCAGCAGACCCCGGACAGGGATGGACACTGAAGCTTTCTTT.

The chain carries TRBV19 and TRBJ1-5; 8 nucleotides agree with TRBD1. V was pared by 1 base and J by 9 bases, with 11 bases of the junction left unmatched. The CDR3 totals 16 residues. CDR1 LNHDA and CDR2 SQIVND come from the germline V gene (reference sequence). CDR3: CASSIVPQGAGWPQHF. In nucleotides, the CDR3 is TGTGCCAGTAGTATAGTCCCTCAGGGGGCTGGATGGCCCCAGCATTTT.

This sequence joins TRBV19 and TRBJ1-2; D is perhaps TRBD1 (5 bases). CDR1 and CDR2 from the germline V gene are LNHDA and SQIVND (reference sequence). The CDR3 is 14 residues long. Trimming left V 5 bases short and J 7 bases short, with 17 bases between. This chain's CDR3 is CASSPRQLGLGYTF. In DNA, the CDR3 is TGTGCCAGTAGTCCGAGACAGCTTGGCCTTGGCTACACCTTC.

The chain employs TRBV6-5 and TRBJ2-1; 7 bases agree with TRBD1. Germline V gene lookup returns CDR1 MNHEY and CDR2 SVGAGI. The CDR3 length is 15 residues. Trimming removed 6 bases from V and 4 bases from J; junction bases left unmatched: 9. The CDR3 DNA reads as TGTGCCAGCAGCCTGAGAGGGGGCGGATACAATGAGCAGTTCTTC. This gives the protein CASSLRGGGYNEQFF.

The chain employs TRBV27 and TRBJ1-5; D remains unclear. Trimming stripped 6 bases from V and 2 bases from J, with 8 bases between. Germline V CDR1 and CDR2: MNHEY, SMNVEV (reference sequence). This CDR3 has 13 residues. CDR3: CASSPVGNQPQHF. CDR3 coding DNA: TGTGCCAGCAGCCCCGTTGGCAATCAGCCCCAGCATTTT.

The DNA of the CDR3 is TGTGCCAGCAGTATACAACCTCCAGGGAACCCTCAAGAGACCCAGTACTTC. Amino acid sequence: CASSIQPPGNPQETQYF. V usage is TRBV28 and J usage is TRBJ2-5, with a possible D match to TRBD1 (5 bases). Per germline, CDR1 MDHEN and CDR2 SYDVKM. The CDR3 runs 17 residues. V lost 5 bases and J 2 bases, leaving 21 bases between the germline ends.

This sequence joins TRBV5-1 and TRBJ2-5; 13 nucleotides match TRBD2. Germline CDR1 is SGHRS and CDR2 is YFSETQ. The length of the CDR3 is 15 residues. V gave up 4 bases and J gave up 5 bases; unmatched junction bases: 5. DNA of the CDR3: TGCGCCAGCAGCCAGACTAGCGGGAGGTCGGAGACCCAGTACTTC. Amino acid sequence: CASSQTSGRSETQYF. The variable domain in full, completed from reference TRBV5-1 and TRBJ2-5, reads KAGVTQTPRYLIKTRGQQVTLSCSPISGHRSVSWYQQTPGQGLQFLFEYFSETQRNKGNFPGRFSGRQFSNSRSEMNVSTLELGDSALYLCASSQTSGRSETQYFGPGTRLLVL.

As regards this clone: This specimen includes other DNA sequences encoding the same CDR3. The chain recombines TRBV9 with TRBJ2-2, with 9 nucleotides matching TRBD2. Trimming removed 2 bases from V and 2 bases from J; junction bases left unmatched: 4. This CDR3 is built from 16 residues. Germline V gene data show CDR1 as SGDLS and CDR2 as YYNGEE. CDR3 in amino acids: CASSVLAGVNTGELFF. The CDR3 DNA reads TGTGCCAGCAGCGTCTTAGCGGGGGTTAACACCGGGGAGCTGTTTTTT.

The chain employs TRBV7-2 and TRBJ1-1; TRBD1 is a possible D gene (6 bases). The CDR3 has 13 amino acids. Trimming removed 5 bases at V and 5 bases at J, with 12 bases between. The germline V gene encodes CDR1 SGHTA and CDR2 FQGNSA. In DNA, the CDR3 is TGTGCCAGCAGCCGCGACAGGATTACTGAAGCTTTCTTT. This translates into CASSRDRITEAFF.

The chain recombines TRBV7-9 with TRBJ2-1, with 10 bases that match TRBD2. CDR3 length equals 18 residues. CDR1 is SEHNR and CDR2 is FQNEAQ in the germline V gene (reference sequence). Losses at the gene ends were 5 bases for V and 9 bases for J; bases not matched to a gene: 19. The CDR3 DNA sequence: TGTGCCAGCAGCCCCACCCTGGGGCGGGTAGCGGGAGGCGGTGAGCAGTTCTTC. Its protein product is CASSPTLGRVAGGGEQFF.